This passage covers 27 T cell receptor beta chains from one sample sequenced in a study of a mutant IDH1 vaccine in newly diagnosed glioma. Data came from immunoSEQ multiplex PCR; TCRdb stores just in-frame clones and leaves some out. Here the sample spans some 90,000 clones, more than 65% being singletons. As for time point: baseline, week 1 (first vaccination visit). Treatment reported: pre-vaccination baseline after standard-of-care therapy. The source was PBMCs, collected from a glioma patient treated with radiotherapy, temozolomide or both. These TCRs come from a man aged 35-49 years with glioma. Some clones in this sample may be carry-over from other donors' samples.

J is TRBJ2-5 and V is TRBV6-5; 8 bases map to TRBD2. The CDR3 covers 13 residues. CDR1 is MNHEY, CDR2 SVGAGI, per germline. The V gene end was trimmed by 6 bases and the J gene end by 5 bases; junction bases not matched to a gene: 5. CDR3 bases: TGTGCCAGCAGCCTTCCGGGGGGGGAGACCCAGTACTTC. Protein sequence: CASSLPGGETQYF.

The chain joins TRBV5-1 to TRBJ2-3; unclear D gene. V gave up 1 base and J gave up 4 bases, with 7 bases separating them. Germline V gene sequence: CDR1 SGHRS, CDR2 YFSETQ. The CDR3 runs to 13 residues. CDR3 protein: CASSLLGSDTQYF. The CDR3 region has the DNA TGCGCCAGCAGCTTGTTAGGTTCAGATACGCAGTATTTT.

The J gene is TRBJ2-3, the V gene TRBV6-1, with a tentative D call TRBD2 (7 bases). The germline V gene encodes CDR1 MNHNS and CDR2 SASEGT. Trimming took 6 bases from V and 2 from J, leaving 15 bases between them. This CDR3 spans 15 amino acids. In nucleotides, the CDR3 is TGTGCCAGCAGACCCTGGGGGGGGGCCACAGATACGCAGTATTTT. This gives the protein CASRPWGGATDTQYF.

The chain combines TRBV19 with TRBJ2-4, with a possible D match to TRBD2 (6 bases). Germline-derived CDR1 and CDR2 are LNHDA and SQIVND (reference sequence). V was pared by 7 bases and J by 3 bases, with 22 bases between. This CDR3 has 17 amino acids. CDR3 amino acids: CASTPGRGGRNKNIQYF. CDR3 coding DNA: TGTGCCAGTACCCCTGGGCGGGGCGGGCGAAACAAAAACATTCAGTACTTC.

The genes are TRBV25-1 and TRBJ2-3; 7 bases line up with TRBD2. Trimming cost V 3 bases and J 2 bases; bases outside gene matches: 2. CDR3 length: 14 amino acids. Germline V CDR1 and CDR2: MGHDK, SYGVNS. CDR3 sequence reads: CASSDGGVTDTQYF. The CDR3 DNA reads as TGTGCCAGCAGTGATGGGGGGGTCACAGATACGCAGTATTTT.

CDR3 protein: CSVRGGGDSTQYF. CDR3 nucleotides: TGCAGCGTTCGTGGCGGGGGGGATTCTACGCAGTATTTT. This sequence joins TRBV29-1 and TRBJ2-3, with TRBD2 matching 9 bases. After removal of 5 bases from V and 8 bases from J, the junction contained 8 bases not matched to a gene. The germline CDR1 and CDR2 sequences are SQVTM and ANQGSEA. The CDR3 length is 13 residues.

The chain has TRBV7-9 and TRBJ1-6; no clear D gene. The CDR3 consists of 15 residues. V was shortened by 1 base and J by 7 bases, with 11 bases between the two germline ends. CDR1 SEHNR and CDR2 FQNEAQ come from the germline V gene (reference sequence). The CDR3 loop reads CASSLDSRQNSPLHF. In DNA form, the CDR3 reads TGTGCCAGCAGCTTAGACAGTAGACAAAATTCACCCCTCCACTTT.

This chain connects TRBV10-2 to TRBJ1-1, with no clear D. In germline, CDR1 is WSHSY, CDR2 SAAADI. There are 14 residues in the CDR3. The ends were cut back, 6 bases at V and 0 bases at J, with 11 bases in the middle. CDR3 residues: CASRRGDMNTEAFF. The CDR3, as DNA: TGCGCCAGCAGAAGAGGAGATATGAACACTGAAGCTTTCTTT.

The V and J genes are TRBV13 and TRBJ1-3; D is possibly TRBD1 (6 bases). Germline CDR1 PRHDT, CDR2 FYEKMQ (reference sequence). V was trimmed by 0 bases and J by 0 bases, leaving 15 bases between them. The CDR3 runs to 18 residues. This chain's CDR3 is CASSLGDSLLSSGNTIYF. CDR3 nucleotides: TGTGCCAGCAGCTTAGGGGACAGTCTCCTAAGCTCTGGAAACACCATATATTTT. Variable domain in full (rest from reference TRBV13 and TRBJ1-3): AAGVIQSPRHLIKEKRETATLKCYPIPRHDTVYWYQQGPGQDPQFLISFYEKMQSDKGSIPDRFSAQQFSDYHSELNMSSLELGDSALYFCASSLGDSLLSSGNTIYFGEGSWLTVV.

This clone was observed many times. This chain connects TRBV10-1 to TRBJ1-2, with unresolved D. This CDR3 spans 13 amino acids. Trimming pared 4 bases from V and 0 bases from J, leaving 6 bases between. The germline V gene has CDR1 WNHNN and CDR2 SYGVQD (reference sequence). The CDR3 loop is CASSGQTNYGYTF. The CDR3, as DNA: TGCGCCAGCAGTGGACAAACTAACTATGGCTACACCTTC.

Only a few counts were recorded for this clone. This chain uses TRBV2 with TRBJ2-3; tentative D call: TRBD2 (6 bases). Trimming pared 4 bases from V and 1 base from J, leaving 9 bases between. The CDR3 runs to 14 residues. The germline CDR1 and CDR2 sequences are SNHLY and FYNNEI. The CDR3 sequence is CASSVGGGTDTQYF. In nucleotides, the CDR3 is TGTGCCAGCAGTGTCGGCGGGGGCACAGATACGCAGTATTTT.

J is TRBJ1-1 and V is TRBV15; a possible D gene is TRBD1 (5 bases). Germline V CDR1 and CDR2: LNHNV, YYDKDF (reference sequence). The V gene lost 1 base and the J gene lost 1 base, with 10 bases spanning the gap. CDR3 length equals 15 residues. This chain's CDR3 is CATSRVRGKNTEAFF. CDR3 nucleotide sequence: TGTGCCACCAGCAGAGTCCGGGGCAAGAACACTGAAGCTTTCTTT.

The genes are TRBV6-6 and TRBJ2-5; 7 bases match TRBD1. CDR1 is MNHNY, CDR2 SVGAGI, per germline (reference sequence). The CDR3 contains 14 residues. V was clipped by 1 base and J by 2 bases; unmatched bases: 1. The DNA for the CDR3 is TGTGCCAGCAGTTACTTGGACAGGCAAGAGACCCAGTACTTC. Its translation: CASSYLDRQETQYF.

The CDR3 DNA reads TGTGCCAGCAGTTCGACGGGGAGGCTCTCTGGAAACACCATATATTTT. It specifies CASSSTGRLSGNTIYF. The chain recombines TRBV6-6 with TRBJ1-3; D not resolved. V lost 4 bases, J lost 0 bases, and 13 bases lay in between. The CDR3 sequence is 16 residues long. Germline CDR1 MNHNY, CDR2 SVGAGI (reference sequence).

The chain links TRBV7-9 to TRBJ2-2, with 7 nucleotides matching TRBD1. V shed 1 base and J 5 bases; nucleotides not matched to a gene: 4. The germline CDR1 and CDR2 sequences are SEHNR and FQNEAQ (reference sequence). This CDR3 is built from 15 residues. The CDR3 DNA reads as TGTGCCAGCAGCTTAGGGGACAGTCGGACCGGGGAGCTGTTTTTT. Its protein is CASSLGDSRTGELFF.

Here the CDR3 reads CASSDYSSNYGYTF. CDR3 coding DNA: TGTGCCAGCAGTGACTACAGCTCTAACTATGGCTACACCTTC. This rearrangement joins TRBV25-1 to TRBJ1-2; D unclear. Germline assignment: CDR1 MGHDK and CDR2 SYGVNS. V lost 3 bases and J lost 0, with 8 bases in between. There are 14 residues in the CDR3.

This chain uses TRBV6-5 with TRBJ1-5, with D possibly being TRBD1 (5 bases). Trimming cost V 5 bases and J 8 bases, with 13 bases left between them. This CDR3 has 13 amino acids. The germline CDR1 and CDR2 sequences are MNHEY and SVGAGI. The CDR3 spells CASSTRVREPQHF. As DNA, the CDR3 is TGTGCCAGCAGTACCAGGGTCAGGGAGCCCCAGCATTTT.

The V and J genes are TRBV4-1 and TRBJ2-2; D is possibly TRBD2 (6 bases). The germline V gene encodes CDR1 MGHRA and CDR2 YSYEKL. The CDR3 has 14 amino acids. Trimming shortened V by 5 bases and J by 4 bases, and 11 bases separated the two germline ends. This chain's CDR3 is CASSFGGVTGELFF. CDR3 bases: TGCGCCAGCAGCTTCGGCGGGGTCACCGGGGAGCTGTTTTTT.

This clone appeared a few times. The rearrangement uses TRBV5-6 and TRBJ2-2; weak D call: TRBD1 (6 bases). Per the germline V gene, CDR1 is SGHDT and CDR2 is YYEEEE. V was clipped by 2 bases and J by 1 base, with 9 bases between them. CDR3 length equals 15 residues. For the CDR3, the DNA is TGTGCCAGCAGCTTTAAGGACAGGAACACCGGGGAGCTGTTTTTT. Residues: CASSFKDRNTGELFF.

The gene calls are TRBV7-8 and TRBJ2-7, with D uncertain. V lost 3 bases and J 3 bases, leaving 15 bases between the germline ends. The length of the CDR3 is 15 residues. Germline V lookup: CDR1 SGHVS, CDR2 FQNEAQ. This chain's CDR3 is CASSFLDSSLYEQYF. Written as DNA, the CDR3 is TGTGCCAGCAGCTTCCTAGACTCCTCACTCTACGAGCAGTACTTC.

The chain recombines TRBV7-2 with TRBJ1-5; D unresolved. The CDR3 runs 11 residues. Per the germline V gene, CDR1 is SGHTA and CDR2 is FQGNSA. Trimming cost V 6 bases and J 9 bases, with 9 bases left between them. The CDR3, as DNA: TGTGCCAGCAGACCCACCCGGCCCCAGCATTTT. Encoded protein: CASRPTRPQHF.

This clone was recorded once. The CDR3: CASSVNAAEETQYF. The CDR3 nucleotides are TGTGCCAGCAGCGTAAATGCTGCAGAAGAGACCCAGTACTTC. The J gene is TRBJ2-5, the V gene TRBV9; no clear D gene. The CDR3 is made up of 14 amino acids. Germline CDR1 and CDR2: SGDLS and YYNGEE. V lost 1 base and J 3 bases, leaving 10 bases between the germline ends.

V and J are TRBV5-1 and TRBJ1-1; TRBD1 matches 10 bases. CDR3 length: 16 residues. V shed 5 bases, J shed 1 base, and the junction held 8 bases outside the gene matches. Germline V CDR1 and CDR2: SGHRS, YFSETQ. CDR3 loop: CASSTDRGGGNTEAFF. The CDR3 DNA is TGCGCCAGCAGTACGGACAGGGGGGGAGGGAACACTGAAGCTTTCTTT.

This chain uses TRBV4-2 with TRBJ1-2, with D unclear. Trimming pared 0 bases from V and 3 bases from J, leaving 11 bases between. The CDR3 contains 15 residues. Germline CDR1 reads LGHNA; CDR2 reads YNFKEQ. CDR3 coding DNA: TGTGCCAGCAGCCAAGATCACGGCAGCTACTATGGCTACACCTTC. It specifies CASSQDHGSYYGYTF.

The V gene is TRBV4-2, the J gene TRBJ1-1, with D uncertain. Germline V gives CDR1 LGHNA, CDR2 YNFKEQ. The CDR3 covers 12 residues. Between the trimmed V and J ends, which lost 0 bases and 8 bases, there was a span of 7 bases. Written as DNA, the CDR3 is TGTGCCAGCAGCCAAGACTGGGAGGAAGCTTTCTTT. It encodes CASSQDWEEAFF.

V usage is TRBV27 and J usage is TRBJ2-7; D might be TRBD2 (6 bases). Trimming removed 4 bases at V and 4 bases at J, with 11 bases between. The germline V gene encodes CDR1 MNHEY and CDR2 SMNVEV (reference sequence). This CDR3 contains 13 residues. The CDR3 reads CASSSTSTYEQYF. The CDR3 DNA reads as TGTGCCAGCAGTTCGACTAGTACGTACGAGCAGTACTTC.

The chain couples TRBV2 to TRBJ1-1; D call uncertain. Germline-derived CDR1 and CDR2 are SNHLY and FYNNEI. Trimming took off 1 base at V and 0 bases at J, with 6 bases between the two ends. The CDR3 length is 14 residues. CDR3 protein: CASSEGGMNTEAFF. The CDR3 nucleotides are TGTGCCAGCAGTGAAGGGGGAATGAACACTGAAGCTTTCTTT.